Described below is a single T cell receptor beta chain sequence and its context. The data originate from a study of blood T cell repertoires in COVID-19. At the level of the study: Samples taken during acute and convalescent COVID-19 were collected in the United States, Italy and Spain. The analysed material was cDNA or gDNA that came from T cells, B-cell-depleted T cells, or PBMCs.

Per the original data handling: The assay estimated nucleated cells by amplifying reference gene primers. This table comes from immunoSEQ multiplex PCR, and its TCRdb copy is limited to in-frame clones, with some not included. V, J and clone size are those of that table, while D and trimming were read from the DNA. This sample carries around 200,000 clones, around 80% of them seen once, and the ten largest clones take around 5%. The trim removed 3 bases at V and 3 bases at J, leaving 3 bases unmatched. The CDR3 is 16 residues long. Germline V gene data show CDR1 as SGHAT and CDR2 as FQNNGV. The specimen sequenced was peripheral blood. The chain uses TRBV11-2 and TRBJ2-3; TRBD2 aligns across 13 bases. This clonotype was obtained from a human donor in a cohort sampled during active COVID-19. The CDR3 loop reads CASSFGLAGVTDTQYF. The DNA for the CDR3 is TGTGCCAGCAGCTTCGGACTAGCGGGAGTTACAGATACGCAGTATTTT.